This T cell receptor (beta chain) comes out of a study of T-cell reconstitution after alpha-beta-depleted transplantation in children. Study-wide findings and caveats: Two months or so post-transplant, alpha-beta T cells reportedly derived from several hundred expanded graft clones. T-cell numbers and diversity, one year after transplant, stemmed largely from T cells that were newly produced.

Preparation of the TCRbeta library used unique molecular identifiers. TCRdb independently ran MiXCR on the PCR reads; one entry per CDR3 protein. The sample holds some 87,000 distinct CDR3 sequences, 15% to 18% seen once. The CDR3 spans 13 residues. CDR1 and CDR2 from the germline V gene are MNHEY and SMNVEV (reference sequence). V was clipped by 2 bases and J by 3 bases; unmatched bases: 1. This clonotype appeared a few times. What it binds is unknown. The TCR comes from a male patient aged 2-9 years who had a stem cell transplant for acute lymphoblastic leukemia, so the T cells may come from the graft donor. Here the sequenced sample was PBMCs, mostly from graft donor cells, taken 180 days after TCRalphabeta/CD19-depleted stem cell transplant. This rearrangement joins TRBV27 to TRBJ2-7; 7 bases align to TRBD1. The CDR3, as DNA: TGTGCCAGCAGTTTACCAGGGGGCTACGAGCAGTACTTC. Its translation is CASSLPGGYEQYF.